The 26 T cell receptor beta chains below come from one sample, sequenced in a study of control samples from healthy donors and cancer patients. Measured with immunoSEQ multiplex PCR; TCRdb has only the in-frame clones, and not every one. The sample lists about 130,000 clones; over 75% were seen once. The sequenced material came from blood. These receptor sequences come from a middle-aged man in good health.

CDR3 nucleotides: TGTGCCAGCAGTCCTTCCTACGAGCAGTACTTC. Translating gives CASSPSYEQYF. The J gene is TRBJ2-7, the V gene TRBV27; no firm D call. CDR1 MNHEY and CDR2 SMNVEV come from the germline V gene (reference sequence). This CDR3 region has 11 residues. V lost 5 bases and J 1 base, leaving 3 bases between the germline ends.

The rearrangement links TRBV14 to TRBJ2-3; 7 bases agree with TRBD2. The CDR3 runs 13 residues. Trimming cost V 1 base and J 13 bases; bases outside gene matches: 8. CDR1 is SGHDN, CDR2 FVKESK, per germline. DNA for the CDR3: TGTGCCAGCAGCCAAGTCAGTGGGACTATGAAGTATTTT. It yields the protein CASSQVSGTMKYF.

This chain's CDR3 is CASSLVGHTEAFF. CDR3 sequence (DNA): TGTGCCAGCAGCTTGGTAGGACACACTGAAGCTTTCTTT. The chain employs TRBV5-6 and TRBJ1-1; no reliable D call. CDR1 is SGHDT and CDR2 is YYEEEE in the germline V gene. Trimming left V 0 bases short and J 3 bases short, with 6 bases between. The CDR3 contains 13 residues.

This chain uses TRBV5-4 with TRBJ1-1; D possibly corresponds to TRBD1 (5 bases). Germline CDR1 SGHNT, CDR2 YYREEE (reference sequence). This CDR3 has 15 residues. V lost 0 bases and J 3 bases, leaving 12 bases between the germline ends. The CDR3 nucleotides read TGTGCCAGCAGCTTGGCCCGTTCGGGGCACACTGAAGCTTTCTTT. The encoded protein is CASSLARSGHTEAFF.

This clone occurred a few times. This chain uses TRBV2 with TRBJ2-7; D not resolved. In germline, CDR1 is SNHLY, CDR2 FYNNEI. With 4 bases removed from V and 4 bases from J, the gap between germline ends came to 11 bases. The CDR3 has 13 amino acids. The CDR3 reads CASSGITRYEQYF. CDR3 sequence (DNA): TGTGCCAGCAGTGGGATCACAAGGTACGAGCAGTACTTC.

The rearrangement links TRBV7-9 to TRBJ2-7; 9 nucleotides match TRBD1. V trimming: 1 base; J trimming: 3 bases; junction bases outside the gene matches: 16. The germline CDR1 and CDR2 sequences are SEHNR and FQNEAQ (reference sequence). The CDR3 extends over 19 amino acids. The CDR3, as DNA: TGTGCCAGCAGCTTAGGGGGACAGGGTCAACTTTCAGGGCTCTACGAGCAGTACTTC. It encodes CASSLGGQGQLSGLYEQYF.

This clone turned up a few times. The rearrangement links TRBV6-1 to TRBJ1-5, with D unresolved. The CDR3 totals 16 residues. With 0 bases removed from V and 0 bases from J, the gap between germline ends came to 9 bases. CDR1 MNHNS and CDR2 SASEGT come from the germline V gene. CDR3 residues: CASSEAGGSSNQPQHF. The CDR3 DNA sequence: TGTGCCAGCAGTGAAGCCGGCGGTTCTAGCAATCAGCCCCAGCATTTT.

This sequence joins TRBV6-1 and TRBJ2-1; no reliable D call. Deletions cut 1 base from V and 5 bases from J, with 6 bases between. The length of the CDR3 is 13 residues. Germline CDR1 is MNHNS and CDR2 is SASEGT. CDR3: CASSEGPNNEQFF. The CDR3 coding sequence is TGTGCCAGCAGTGAAGGGCCAAACAATGAGCAGTTCTTC.

This clone came up a few times. The chain is built from TRBV7-9 and TRBJ1-1; D is unclear. The CDR3 sequence is 12 residues long. Germline V gene lookup returns CDR1 SEHNR and CDR2 FQNEAQ (reference sequence). The germline V and J ends were trimmed by 7 bases and 5 bases, with 11 bases remaining between them. CDR3 residues: CASMDRATEAFF. CDR3 nucleotide sequence: TGTGCCAGCATGGACCGGGCGACTGAAGCTTTCTTT.

The chain combines TRBV5-1 with TRBJ2-1; no clear D. From germline, CDR1 is SGHRS and CDR2 YFSETQ. Trimming pared 0 bases from V and 0 bases from J, leaving 10 bases between. The CDR3 consists of 16 residues. The CDR3 region is CASSLGGRRSYNEQFF. The DNA for the CDR3 is TGCGCCAGCAGCTTGGGGGGTAGGCGCTCCTACAATGAGCAGTTCTTC.

The CDR3 nucleotides are TGTGCCAGCAGTGTCGGGTTTTTCTTTAATCAGCCCCAGCATTTT. Translated: CASSVGFFFNQPQHF. This chain connects TRBV2 to TRBJ1-5; D uncertain. V lost 4 bases, J lost 4 bases, and 14 bases lay in between. Germline CDR1 reads SNHLY; CDR2 reads FYNNEI. This CDR3 spans 15 amino acids.

The chain combines TRBV25-1 with TRBJ2-1; D possibly corresponds to TRBD2 (5 bases). CDR3 length: 17 residues. V was cut by 2 bases and J by 0 bases, with 14 bases left in between. CDR1 MGHDK and CDR2 SYGVNS come from the germline V gene. The CDR3 nucleotides are TGTGCCAGCAGTGAACTTACCTTTGGGAGCTCCTACAATGAGCAGTTCTTC. Translation: CASSELTFGSSYNEQFF.

The chain links TRBV2 to TRBJ2-7; D is possibly TRBD2 (5 bases). This CDR3 is built from 14 residues. The ends were cut back, 6 bases at V and 2 bases at J, with 14 bases in the middle. Per germline, CDR1 SNHLY and CDR2 FYNNEI. The CDR3 DNA sequence: TGTGCCAGCAGACCGGGAAGTCCAACCTACGAGCAGTACTTC. Amino acids: CASRPGSPTYEQYF.

V is TRBV7-9 and J is TRBJ1-1; a weak D match, TRBD1 (6 bases). CDR3 length equals 13 residues. Germline loops: CDR1 SEHNR, CDR2 FQNEAQ (reference sequence). V lost 3 bases to trimming and J lost 5 bases, with 10 bases between them. For the CDR3, the DNA is TGTGCCAGCAGCTTCAGGGGCGGGACTGAAGCTTTCTTT. Encoded protein: CASSFRGGTEAFF.

The genes are TRBV5-4 and TRBJ2-3; D possibly corresponds to TRBD1 (6 bases). Germline assignment: CDR1 SGHNT and CDR2 YYREEE (reference sequence). The V and J ends lost 0 bases and 0 bases respectively, with 11 bases between them. The CDR3 contains 16 residues. The CDR3 spells CASSLAQGQSTDTQYF. The CDR3, as DNA: TGTGCCAGCAGCTTGGCGCAGGGGCAAAGCACAGATACGCAGTATTTT.

The chain uses TRBV5-1 and TRBJ1-3; 7 bases are a match to TRBD1. The CDR3 totals 14 residues. The J segment lost 2 bases and the V segment lost 4 bases, leaving 3 bases of the junction unmatched. Germline-derived CDR1 and CDR2 are SGHRS and YFSETQ. The chain's CDR3 is CASSPQGAGNTIYF. In DNA form, the CDR3 reads TGCGCCAGCAGCCCTCAGGGGGCTGGAAACACCATATATTTT. The entire variable domain, with the rest obtained from reference TRBV5-1 and TRBJ1-3, is as follows: KAGVTQTPRYLIKTRGQQVTLSCSPISGHRSVSWYQQTPGQGLQFLFEYFSETQRNKGNFPGRFSGRQFSNSRSEMNVSTLELGDSALYLCASSPQGAGNTIYFGEGSWLTVV.

This sequence joins TRBV5-1 and TRBJ2-7; perhaps D is TRBD1 or TRBD2 (6 bases each). V lost 3 bases, J lost 3 bases, and 16 bases lay in between. The CDR3 contains 15 residues. From germline, CDR1 is SGHRS and CDR2 YFSETQ. CDR3 protein: CASSSGRRDNYEQYF. CDR3 coding DNA: TGCGCCAGCAGCTCTGGACGGAGGGACAACTACGAGCAGTACTTC.

The V call is TRBV25-1, the J call TRBJ1-5; D gene uncertain. The germline CDR1 and CDR2 sequences are MGHDK and SYGVNS. Trimming pared 6 bases from V and 2 bases from J, leaving 5 bases between. The CDR3 contains 12 residues. The CDR3: CASRFGNQPQHF. DNA for the CDR3: TGTGCCAGCAGGTTCGGCAATCAGCCCCAGCATTTT.

This chain uses TRBV19 with TRBJ2-1; D is perhaps TRBD1 (6 bases). The ends were cut back, 11 bases at V and 7 bases at J, with 12 bases in the middle. Germline lookup yields CDR1 LNHDA and CDR2 SQIVND (reference sequence). This CDR3 comprises 11 residues. CDR3 protein: CAGPRGNEQFF. The CDR3 DNA follows: TGTGCCGGACCCAGGGGTAATGAGCAGTTCTTC. The full variable domain, in which reference TRBV19 and TRBJ2-1 provide the parts outside the CDR3, is DGGITQSPKYLFRKEGQNVTLSCEQNLNHDAMYWYRQDPGQGLRLIYYSQIVNDFQKGDIAEGYSVSREKKESFPLTVTSAQKNPTAFYLCAGPRGNEQFFGPGTRLTVL.

This clone was seen more than once but under ten times. The chain has TRBV15 and TRBJ2-3; TRBD1 is a possible D gene (8 bases). V shed 1 base and J shed 3 bases, with 14 bases lying between them. This CDR3 is 16 amino acids long. Germline lookup yields CDR1 LNHNV and CDR2 YYDKDF (reference sequence). In nucleotides, the CDR3 is TGTGCCACCAGCAGAGGGACAGGGAGGGGTACAGATACGCAGTATTTT. Translated, it gives CATSRGTGRGTDTQYF.

Only a few counts were recorded for this clone. CDR3 protein: CARRIRDSLEETQYF. CDR3 nucleotides: TGTGCCAGAAGAATCCGGGACAGCCTAGAAGAGACCCAGTACTTC. The chain links TRBV27 to TRBJ2-5; the match to TRBD1 covers 7 bases. Germline loops: CDR1 MNHEY, CDR2 SMNVEV (reference sequence). The CDR3 length is 15 residues. The V gene end was trimmed by 9 bases and the J gene end by 3 bases; junction bases not matched to a gene: 13.

The chain couples TRBV25-1 to TRBJ1-2; D is ambiguous. Trimming removed 6 bases at V and 4 bases at J, with 12 bases between. This CDR3 is built from 13 residues. The germline V gene has CDR1 MGHDK and CDR2 SYGVNS. The CDR3 is CASRDPWGYGYTF. CDR3 sequence (DNA): TGTGCCAGCAGGGACCCGTGGGGCTATGGCTACACCTTC.

Worth noting for this clone: One end of the junction fails to match germline, which may point to a read error. The chain uses TRBV7-9 and TRBJ2-3, with 12 bases aligning to TRBD2. The CDR3 is 16 residues long. Germline loops: CDR1 SEHNR, CDR2 FQNEAQ (reference sequence). CDR3 coding DNA: TGTGCCGGCAGCGTACTAGCGGGGGGTAACACAGATACGCAGTATTTT. Translated: CAGSVLAGGNTDTQYF.

The V gene is TRBV5-4, the J gene TRBJ1-6; D is uncertain. The CDR3 sequence is 15 residues long. Per the germline V gene, CDR1 is SGHNT and CDR2 is YYREEE (reference sequence). Trimming stripped 4 bases from V and 1 base from J, with 9 bases between. CDR3 DNA sequence: TGTGCCAGCAGCCCGGCGGGGTCCTATAATTCACCCCTCCACTTT. As protein: CASSPAGSYNSPLHF.

The chain recombines TRBV12-5 with TRBJ2-1; a possible D gene is TRBD1 (6 bases). V was cut by 6 bases and J by 6 bases, with 12 bases left in between. The CDR3 is 13 residues long. Germline loops: CDR1 LGHNT, CDR2 FRNRAP. The CDR3 here is CASGRTEGNEQFF. For the CDR3, the DNA is TGTGCTAGTGGGAGGACAGAGGGCAATGAGCAGTTCTTC.

The V and J genes are TRBV12-3 or TRBV12-4 and TRBJ2-7, with a weak D call TRBD1 (6 bases). Trimming removed 5 bases from V and 7 bases from J, with 12 bases in between. This CDR3 is 12 amino acids long. The CDR3 reads CASSTGLWEQYF. CDR3 nucleotides: TGTGCCAGCAGTACAGGGTTGTGGGAGCAGTACTTC.